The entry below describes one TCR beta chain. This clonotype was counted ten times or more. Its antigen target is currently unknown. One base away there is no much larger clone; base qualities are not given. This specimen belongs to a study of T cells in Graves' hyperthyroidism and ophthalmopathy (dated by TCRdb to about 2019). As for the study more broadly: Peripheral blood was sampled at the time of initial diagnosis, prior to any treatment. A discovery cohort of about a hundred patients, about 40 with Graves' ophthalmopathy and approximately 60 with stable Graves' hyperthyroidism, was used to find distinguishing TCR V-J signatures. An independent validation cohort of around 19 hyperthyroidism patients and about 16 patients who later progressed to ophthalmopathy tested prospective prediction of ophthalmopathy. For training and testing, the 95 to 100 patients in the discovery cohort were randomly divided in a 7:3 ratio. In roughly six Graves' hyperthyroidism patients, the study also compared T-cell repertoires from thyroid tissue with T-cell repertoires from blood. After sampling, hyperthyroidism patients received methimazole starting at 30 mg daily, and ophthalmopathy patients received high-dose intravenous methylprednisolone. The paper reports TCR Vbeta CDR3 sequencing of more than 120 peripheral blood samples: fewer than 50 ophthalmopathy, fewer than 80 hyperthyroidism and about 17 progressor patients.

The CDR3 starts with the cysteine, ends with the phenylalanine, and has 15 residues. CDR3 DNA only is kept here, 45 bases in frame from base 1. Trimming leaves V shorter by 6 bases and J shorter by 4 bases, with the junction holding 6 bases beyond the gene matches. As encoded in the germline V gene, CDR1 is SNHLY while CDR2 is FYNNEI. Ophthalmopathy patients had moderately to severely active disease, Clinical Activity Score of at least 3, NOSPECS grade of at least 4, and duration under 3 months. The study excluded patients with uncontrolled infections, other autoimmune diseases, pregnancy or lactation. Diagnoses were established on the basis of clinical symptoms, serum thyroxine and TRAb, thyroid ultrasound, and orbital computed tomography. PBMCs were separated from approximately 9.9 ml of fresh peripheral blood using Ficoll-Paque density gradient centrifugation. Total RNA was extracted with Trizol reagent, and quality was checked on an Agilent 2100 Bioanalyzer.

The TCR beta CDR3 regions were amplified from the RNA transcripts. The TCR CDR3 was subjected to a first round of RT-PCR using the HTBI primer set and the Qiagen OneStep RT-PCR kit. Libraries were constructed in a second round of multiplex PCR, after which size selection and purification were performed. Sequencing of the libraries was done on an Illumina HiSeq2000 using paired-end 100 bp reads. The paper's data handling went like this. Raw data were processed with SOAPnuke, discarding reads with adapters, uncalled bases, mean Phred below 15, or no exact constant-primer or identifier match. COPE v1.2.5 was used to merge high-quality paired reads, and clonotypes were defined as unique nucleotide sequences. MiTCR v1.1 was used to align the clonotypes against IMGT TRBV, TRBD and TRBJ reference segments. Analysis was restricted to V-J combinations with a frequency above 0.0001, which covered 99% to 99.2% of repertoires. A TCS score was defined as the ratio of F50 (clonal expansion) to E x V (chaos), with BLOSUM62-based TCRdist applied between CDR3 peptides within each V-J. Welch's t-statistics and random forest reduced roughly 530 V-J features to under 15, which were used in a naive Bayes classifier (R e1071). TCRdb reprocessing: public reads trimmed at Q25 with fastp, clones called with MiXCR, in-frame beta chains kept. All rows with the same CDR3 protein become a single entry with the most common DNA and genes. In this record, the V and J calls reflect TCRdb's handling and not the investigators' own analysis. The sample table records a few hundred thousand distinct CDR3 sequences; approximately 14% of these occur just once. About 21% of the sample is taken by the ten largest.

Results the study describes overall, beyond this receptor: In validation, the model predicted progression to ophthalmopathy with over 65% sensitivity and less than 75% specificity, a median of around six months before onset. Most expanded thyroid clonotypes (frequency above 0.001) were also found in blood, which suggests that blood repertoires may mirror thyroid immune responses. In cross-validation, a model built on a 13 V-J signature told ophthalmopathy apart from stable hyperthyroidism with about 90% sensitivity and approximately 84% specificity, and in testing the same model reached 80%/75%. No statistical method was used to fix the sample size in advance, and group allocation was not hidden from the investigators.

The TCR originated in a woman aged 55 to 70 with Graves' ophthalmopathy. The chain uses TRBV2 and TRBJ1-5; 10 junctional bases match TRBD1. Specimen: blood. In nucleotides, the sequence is TGTGCCAGCAGAGCCGGGACAGGGGTGAATCAGCCCCAGCATTTT. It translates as CASRAGTGVNQPQHF.